Presented here are 4 T cell receptor beta chains from one specimen sequenced in a study of cytomegalovirus exposure and HLA in healthy donors (dated by TCRdb to the late 2010s). Library preparation was by the immunoSEQ multiplex PCR assay. For the multiplex PCR, a mixture combining 60 forward primers for TCR Vbeta segments and 13 reverse primers for TCR Jbeta segments was used. This is the immuneACCESS table as TCRdb keeps it, with only in-frame sequences that have V and J called. A part of the clones is gone; compared with another copy, unresolved V genes explain less than half, and the rest is unexplained. A total of some 180,000 clones appear in this sample, around 80% of them only once. The top ten hold roughly 3.7% of the sample. The specimen was PBMCs. Receptor source: a woman aged 55-70 years in good health and CMV-seropositive.

The DNA for the CDR3 is TGCGCCAGCAGCTCAGCGGGGGTTAGCACAGATACGCAGTATTTT. Residues: CASSSAGVSTDTQYF. The V gene is TRBV5-1, the J gene TRBJ2-3; 8 nucleotides match TRBD2. Trimming removed 3 bases from V and 0 bases from J; junction bases left unmatched: 3. The CDR3 consists of 15 residues. Germline V gene data show CDR1 as SGHRS and CDR2 as YFSETQ.

The CDR3 is CASSLAQGRYGYTF. CDR3 nucleotides: TGTGCCAGCAGTTTAGCCCAGGGGCGCTATGGCTACACCTTC. This sequence joins TRBV28 and TRBJ1-2; a possible D gene is TRBD1 (6 bases). Trimming removed 2 bases from V and 4 bases from J, with 11 bases in between. The CDR3 length is 14 residues. From germline, CDR1 is MDHEN and CDR2 SYDVKM.

The V call is TRBV28, the J call TRBJ1-5; tentative D call: TRBD1 (5 bases). CDR1 and CDR2 (germline): MDHEN, SYDVKM. This CDR3 is built from 16 residues. V lost 1 base and J lost 0, with 10 bases in between. Written as DNA, the CDR3 is TGTGCCAGCAGTTTATTCCGCAGGGCTAGCAATCAGCCCCAGCATTTT. It is translated as CASSLFRRASNQPQHF.

The chain links TRBV11-2 to TRBJ2-7, with a tentative D call TRBD1 (5 bases). The CDR3 is made up of 13 amino acids. Trimming pared 1 base from V and 8 bases from J, leaving 12 bases between. Germline V lookup: CDR1 SGHAT, CDR2 FQNNGV. DNA of the CDR3: TGTGCCAGCAGCTTAGGGGGCCCACGGCAGCAGTACTTC. Its translation is CASSLGGPRQQYF.